Below, 2 T cell receptor beta chains from the same sample are listed, as sequenced in a study of vaccination and CD4 T cells after COVID-19. Sample treatment: roughly ten-day PBMC culture with coronavirus spike peptide pools or control peptides (ViraFEST assay). Cultured CD4+ T cells had their DNA profiled by the Oncomine TCR Beta short-read assay. MiXCR, applied by TCRdb to the PCR reads, yields one record per CDR3 protein. The data contain about 16,000 distinct CDR3 sequences, around 79% of them singletons. The antigens for these receptors are not known. Sample: CD4+ T cells from blood, cultured in vitro, taken after SARS-CoV-2 vaccination. The receptor source for this set is a human donor who received a COVID-19 vaccine.

As concerns this clonotype: This sequence may be a read error, since a much larger clone differs from it by one base. This chain uses TRBV6-1 with TRBJ1-6; the match to TRBD1 covers 7 bases. This CDR3 is built from 15 residues. Germline assignment: CDR1 MNHNS and CDR2 SASEGT. The CDR3 bases are TGTACCAGCAGACTTGGACAGGCAGTAATCGAGGCCCTCCACTTT. Its translation is CTSRLGQAVIEALHF.

The rearrangement joins TRBV6-5 to TRBJ2-1; TRBD1 matches at 9 bases. Per the germline V gene, CDR1 is MNHEY and CDR2 is SVGAGI. CDR3 length: 15 amino acids. V was pared by 4 bases and J by 5 bases, with 6 bases of the junction left unmatched. CDR3 sequence: CASSFGTGRNNEQFF. CDR3 sequence (DNA): TGTGCCAGCAGTTTCGGGACAGGGAGAAACAATGAGCAGTTCTTC.